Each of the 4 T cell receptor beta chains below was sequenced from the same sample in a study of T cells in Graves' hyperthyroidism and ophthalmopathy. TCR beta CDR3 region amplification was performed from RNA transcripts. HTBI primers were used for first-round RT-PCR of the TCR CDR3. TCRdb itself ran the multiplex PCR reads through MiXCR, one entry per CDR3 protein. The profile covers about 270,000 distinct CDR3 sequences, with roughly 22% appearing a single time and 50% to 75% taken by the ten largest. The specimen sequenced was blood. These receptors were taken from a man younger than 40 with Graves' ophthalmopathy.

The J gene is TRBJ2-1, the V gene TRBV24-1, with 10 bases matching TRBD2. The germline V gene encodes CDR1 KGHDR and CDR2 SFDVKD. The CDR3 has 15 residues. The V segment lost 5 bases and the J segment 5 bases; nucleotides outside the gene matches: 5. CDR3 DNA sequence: TGTGCCACCAGTGTGGCTAGCGGGAGCAACAATGAGCAGTTCTTC. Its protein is CATSVASGSNNEQFF.

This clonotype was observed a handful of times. CDR3 coding DNA: TGTGCCAGCTCACCAAACAGGGTCCACCAGAACTACGAGCAGTACTTC. This codes for CASSPNRVHQNYEQYF. This chain joins TRBV9 and TRBJ2-7; tentatively, D is TRBD1 (6 bases). Germline V CDR1 and CDR2: SGDLS, YYNGEE. The CDR3 has 16 amino acids. The ends were cut back, 7 bases at V and 3 bases at J, with 23 bases in the middle.

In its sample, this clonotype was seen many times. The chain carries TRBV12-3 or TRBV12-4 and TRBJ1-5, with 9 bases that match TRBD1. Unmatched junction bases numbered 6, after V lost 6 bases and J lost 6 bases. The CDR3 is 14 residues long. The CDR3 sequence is CASSQTGGSQPQHF. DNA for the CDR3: TGTGCCAGCAGCCAGACAGGGGGTAGTCAGCCCCAGCATTTT.

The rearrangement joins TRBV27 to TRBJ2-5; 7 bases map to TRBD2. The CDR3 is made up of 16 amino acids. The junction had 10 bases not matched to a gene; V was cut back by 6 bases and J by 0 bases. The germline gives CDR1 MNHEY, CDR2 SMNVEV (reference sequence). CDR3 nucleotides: TGTGCCAGCAGCCCCCCGGGACTACAGTACCAAGAGACCCAGTACTTC. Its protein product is CASSPPGLQYQETQYF.